Described below is a single T cell receptor (beta chain) sequence and its context. What antigen it recognizes has not been identified. No qualities accompany the bases; no much larger clone lies one base away. This sample stems from a study of blood T cells in healthy people across ages (dated by TCRdb to about 2015). Regarding the study in general: In model experiments, template switching captured roughly one uniquely barcoded TCR beta cDNA molecule for every two T cells. Age-related changes in TCR beta repertoire diversity were measured in the study by deep sequencing normalized with unique cDNA molecular identifiers. Donors were grouped into four age groups: young (average approximately 15 years), middle-aged (approximately 41), aged (62) and long-lived (approximately 78). To avoid experimental bias, donors of different ages were randomly spread across the sequencing lanes. Two additional independent replicas of 1 million unique cDNA reads from the same blood draw were analyzed for two donors (one aged 18 to 29 and one aged 80 or older). Beyond this particular receptor, the publication reports: Compared with the aged group, the long-lived group had more naive CD4+ T cells, fewer expanded clones and increased TCR diversity, a pattern suggesting age selection. As age increased, observed TCR beta diversity per million T cells dropped in a roughly linear way, and a significant reduction was already evident by age roughly 40. Because profiling used bulk unsorted PBMCs, naive and antigen-experienced compartments could not be compared conclusively. Because donor CMV infection status was unknown, age-related changes in expanded clonotypes were potentially confounded. Estimates of total diversity from one million sequenced T cells were regarded as lower bounds and underestimates. The percentage of naive T cells measured by flow cytometry correlated strongly with observed TCR beta diversity.

Donors were 35 to 40 systemically healthy Caucasian individuals from Russia aged roughly 6 to 100 years. Around 9.9 milliliters of peripheral blood were collected from each donor into EDTA-treated Vacutainer tubes. Ficoll-Paque density-gradient centrifugation was used to isolate PBMCs, with at least 7 million obtained per sample. Total RNA was extracted from PBMCs with Trizol reagent, with at least 6 micrograms obtained per sample. The percentages of naive CD45RAhigh/CD27high T cells were determined by flow cytometry on a PBMC aliquot from every donor. The library was prepared using 5' RACE. Sequencing was carried out with an Illumina HiSeq 2500. A second PCR of about 7 to 12 cycles was performed with a sample-barcoded 5' primer and a J-beta primer mix. Each TCR beta cDNA molecule received a unique molecular identifier from a template-switch 5' adaptor carrying 12 random nucleotides. At least 2.5 million CDR3-containing paired-end reads were obtained from each sample. First-strand cDNA was synthesized from all RNA with the Mint cDNA synthesis kit, primed by a TRBC-specific oligonucleotide. Following uracil-DNA glycosylase treatment, all cDNA underwent a first 18-cycle PCR with the universal primers M1SS and BC2_uni_R. In the original analysis: Normalization of each sample was performed by random selection of 1 million high-quality reads, each carrying a distinct molecular identifier. Reads sharing molecular identifiers were discarded rather than binned into consensus sequences. MiTCR, run with a Q25 quality threshold and the strictest error-elimination algorithm, handled CDR3 identification, clonotype clustering and error correction. A nonparametric unseen species model with Euler transformation was used to estimate a lower bound on total TCR beta diversity. TCRdb's own reprocessing of the public reads used fastp at Q25 and MiXCR and kept productive beta chains. Identical CDR3 protein sequences are pooled into one entry, listed with their most common genes and DNA. These V and J calls originate from TCRdb's pipeline instead of the authors' own analysis. This sample lists hundreds of thousands of distinct CDR3 sequences; roughly 43% were detected once. 10% to 15% of the sample comes from the top ten.

According to the germline V gene, CDR1 reads MRHNA and CDR2 reads SNTAGT. Reading from cysteine to phenylalanine, the CDR3 counts 16 amino acids. Only the CDR3 portion is preserved as DNA: 48 bases, with reading frame beginning at the first base. Ends trimmed: V by 2 bases, J by 7 bases; bases unmatched to a gene: 7. This TCR was recovered from a young man in good health. The chain is encoded by TRBV6-4 joined to TRBJ2-3, with TRBD1 matching 12 junction bases. The specimen sequenced was blood. The CDR3 is CASSDAPGQGANTQYF. The nucleotides are TGTGCCAGCAGTGACGCACCGGGACAGGGGGCAAATACGCAGTATTTT.